This TCR beta chain was sequenced in a study of blood T cell repertoires in COVID-19. On the study more broadly: There were acute and convalescent COVID-19 samples, and they came from the United States, Italy and Spain. In each case, the material was cDNA or gDNA derived from T cells, B-cell-depleted T cells, or PBMCs.

Original analysis: The assay estimated nucleated cells by amplifying reference gene primers. Measured with immunoSEQ multiplex PCR; TCRdb has only the in-frame clones, and not every one. Clonal size and the V and J genes are those of that table, whereas D and trimming came from the DNA. The sample lists just under 20,000 clones, roughly 81% occurring once. This CDR3 contains 15 residues. Trimming shortened V by 11 bases and J by 3 bases, and 17 bases separated the two germline ends. Germline values: CDR1 LNHDA, CDR2 SQIVND (reference sequence). The J gene is TRBJ1-6, the V gene TRBV19; D is possibly TRBD1 (5 bases). The source of this sequence is a human donor with active COVID-19. The donor label of this sample is uncertain. Sequences were obtained from peripheral blood. The CDR3: CASRGGEIYNSPLHF. CDR3 in DNA: TGTGCCTCGAGGGGCGGGGAAATCTATAATTCACCCCTCCACTTT.